This T cell receptor beta chain was captured in a study of cytomegalovirus exposure and HLA in healthy donors (TCRdb year 2017). In terms of the full investigation: According to an earlier analysis of 587 of the donors, about 179 million T cells yielded 90 million to 140 million unique TCR beta sequences and around 300 Gb of sequence data. About 5 DR-DQ haplotypes were handled as single units for association and clustering, since linkage in the cohort was strong. An early release that covered some 640 HLA-typed donors contained around 330 gigabases of sequencing data and around 80 million unique TCR sequences. The later analysis used no new phenotypic data to find candidate immune exposures, relying instead on TCR beta sequences and their occurrence across donors. The study used immunosequencing to profile the T cell repertoires of 666 subjects and linked those repertoires to cytomegalovirus serostatus. Donor age, sex, ethnicity and CMV serostatus were collected together with the repertoire data. To predict cytomegalovirus infection status, the study combined high-throughput TCR immunosequencing, statistical association of individual TCRs with disease status, and machine learning. The study was designed to test whether signatures of past pathogen exposure could be identified by cataloging public T cell receptors. HLA typing covered class I and class II loci at four-digit resolution. All discovery cohort repertoires had been generated using a single sequencing platform. The number of donors typed differed by locus, with roughly 629-640 for A, B, C, DRB1 and DQB1, around 520 for DQA1, some 570 for DPA1, and some 440 for DPB1. A separate validation cohort of approximately 120 different subjects was used in addition to the approximately 670-subject first cohort. Of the roughly 400 genotyped donors, around 81% fell in the genetic ancestry cluster associated with self-reported Caucasian donors. To decide whether each TCR beta V gene segment behaved as functional or pseudogenic, an earlier analysis of fewer than 750 of the donors relied on high-throughput TCR beta sequencing. Among over 350 genotyped donors of the cohort, an average of about 240,000 unique TCR beta nucleotide sequences were sequenced per donor, about a sixth of them non-productive. In a later genetic analysis, genome-wide SNP genotypes for about three fifths of the roughly 670 donors were used, and that subset was treated as a discovery cohort. A later analysis re-analyzed previously published TCR beta repertoires from 660 or so donors and added high-resolution HLA genotyping to study TCR occurrence patterns. Overall results and qualifications from the work: Correlated functional status among segregating V segments might reflect linkage disequilibrium, but an unknown experimental factor could not be ruled out. A later analysis found that most CMV-associated TCR beta chains appeared HLA-restricted, with HLA associations seemingly driven largely by CMV exposure. A few of the identified cytomegalovirus-associated TCR beta chains were confirmed in vitro to be specific for cytomegalovirus antigens. A later analysis reported that several top co-occurrence clusters appeared linked to parvovirus B19, influenza, CMV and Epstein-Barr virus. Some IMGT-functional V segments, including TRBV6-2 and TRBV6-3, could not be told apart with the 87-base-pair reads, so those segments were excluded. In an earlier analysis of under 600 of the donors, most TCR beta V segments were observed in productive rearrangements about 90% or about 30% of the time, broadly matching IMGT annotations. Assigning TCR associations to individual alleles was difficult when HLA alleles, especially DR and DQ, strongly co-occurred. HLA typing was unavailable for some donors at each locus, so association tests used only the typed subset. Cytomegalovirus status was reported to be diagnosed by the classifier with high specificity and sensitivity in both the original and validation cohorts. The cohort was sequenced for TCR beta chains only, and without alpha or paired-chain data the features that could be detected were limited. A cluster of highly shared sequence variants was judged likely to be a technical artifact of the sequencing pipeline. In a later analysis, HLA-associated TCR beta chains showed more clonal expansion and lower generation probabilities than non-associated chains that were equally common. Presence/absence analyses assumed roughly uniform sequencing depth across donors, an assumption that may not hold. According to a later analysis, TCR association rates differed among HLA loci, with DRB1 alleles showing the most associated TCRs and HLA-C alleles showing the fewest. A later genetic analysis reported fewer N-insertions in productive TCRs among donors in an Asian-associated ancestry cluster than the roughly 700-donor mean. A total of around 150 TCR beta chains were listed by the study as associated with cytomegalovirus. Specific HLA alleles were associated with 18,000 or so TCR beta sequences at a false discovery rate of 0.05 in a later analysis. The earlier analysis of some 560 of the donors excluded 15 to 20 rarely observed V segments, including chromosome 9 orphons, because counts were too low. An association between a missense DCLRE1C variant and V-gene and J-gene trimming of TCR beta chains was found in a later genetic analysis and replicated in an independent cohort. For the cohort, immune exposure information was limited to CMV serostatus. It was suggested by the authors that the approach could potentially be generalized to other disease states and immunological phenotypes. Most TCR sequences were seen in very few donors, while some public TCRs were found in many individuals. A further reported finding was that TCR beta sequences accurately predicted the HLA-A and HLA-B alleles for most subjects in the first cohort.

The library came from the immunoSEQ multiplex PCR assay. For the multiplex PCR, a mixture combining 60 forward primers for TCR Vbeta segments and 13 reverse primers for TCR Jbeta segments was used. Amplification of the CDR3 region of rearranged TCR beta genes was performed with a multiplex PCR assay on genomic DNA. The amplified TCR beta libraries were sequenced on the Illumina HiSeq System as 87-base-pair reads. Turning to the authors' computational methods: A later analysis counted tens of millions of unique TCR beta chains across the 666 repertoires, and around 9.9 million of these chains were shared by at least two donors. A nearest-neighbor algorithm error-corrected the raw reads and collapsed the reads into unique sequences, merging closely related sequences to remove PCR and sequencing errors. Alignment of CDR3 sequences to IMGT reference sequences was used to assign V, D and J gene segments. Each retained sequence needed at least a six-nucleotide match to both a V gene segment and a J gene segment. Rearrangements were classified as productive when the CDR3 lacked stop codons and remained in frame with V and J, and all other rearrangements were classified as non-productive. CDR3 was defined according to IMGT convention as the region running from the second conserved V-encoded cysteine to the conserved J-encoded phenylalanine. The earlier analysis of some 540 of the donors excluded any sequence lacking an unambiguous match to a single V gene segment. An earlier analysis of a few hundred of the donors called V segments functional above 56.7% productive rearrangements and segregating when the between-donor standard deviation exceeded 5%. A statistical classification framework was built to diagnose cytomegalovirus status from the catalog of TCR beta chain sequences. In a later analysis, V and J genes were assigned by comparing TCR nucleotide sequences against IMGT/GENE-DB human TR gene sequences. In a later analysis, CDR3 sequences and most-parsimonious VDJ recombination scenarios were assigned using the TCRdist pipeline. A later analysis defined each TCR beta chain by its CDR3 amino acid sequence plus V-gene family, and excluded reads lacking a unique V-gene family. As a way to deal with suspected cross-contamination and a sequencing artifact, a later analysis dropped hundreds of nucleotide sequences that were highly shared and had low generation probability. A later analysis calculated a clonal expansion index for each public chain from normalized within-repertoire ranks of inferred template counts. A later analysis computed generation probabilities with a VDJ recombination model fitted to out-of-frame rearrangements, and checked the results against IGoR. In a later analysis, hypergeometric tests were used to score TCR-TCR, TCR-HLA and TCR-CMV co-occurrence, with a repertoire-size bias correction applied to TCR pairs. False discovery rates were estimated in a later analysis by permuting HLA or CMV assignments 20 times. In a later analysis, co-occurring TCRs were grouped using DBSCAN, with TCRdist sequence similarity added in when clustering inside HLA-allele-positive subsets. For co-occurrence clustering, repertoires with fewer than 30,000 or more than 120,000 public chains were excluded, along with five repertoires with anomalous nucleotide sharing. The source is immuneACCESS, and TCRdb retained only in-frame sequences with V and J called. Part of the clones is not carried over; for the studies checked, unresolved V genes explain less than half of this, and the remainder is unexplained. V, J and clone size are those of that table, while D and trimming were read from the DNA. The sample table records about 180,000 clones; roughly 84% of these occur just once. 0.38% of the sample is taken by the ten largest.

Trimming at the junction amounts to 6 bases on V and 2 bases on J, and the germline ends lie 13 bases apart. CDR1 and CDR2, per the germline V gene, are SGHTA and FQGTGA. The CDR3 sequence holds 15 residues, the cysteine and phenylalanine included. Here the CDR3 DNA is all that survives: 45 bases in frame from base 1. The cohort was made up of hundreds of healthy bone marrow donors. At the time of sampling, every cohort member was nominally healthy, though immune exposures that went unrecorded were likely present. The donor tested CMV seronegative, placing the donor among the roughly 340 seronegative members of the cohort. Each donor provided a peripheral blood sample, and peripheral blood mononuclear cells were used for TCR beta sequencing. The Qiagen DNeasy Blood Extraction Kit was used to extract genomic DNA from the blood cell samples. Remarks on this clone: Its target antigen remains unknown. No base quality values were provided; no much bigger clone lies one nucleotide off.

Rearrangement joined TRBV7-3 to TRBJ2-2; TRBD2 could be the D gene, as 5 bases match. The receptor's source is a boy aged 2 to 9 in good health and CMV-seronegative. The sequencing sample was made of PBMCs. The DNA sequence reads TGTGCCAGCAGTAAAACACCGGGAAACACCGGGGAGCTGTTTTTT. Its translation reads: CASSKTPGNTGELFF.